One and the same sample provided the 22 T cell receptor beta chains below, sequenced in a study of T cell responses to AZD1222 COVID-19 vaccine. The method was immunoSEQ multiplex PCR; TCRdb's version includes in-frame clones alone and lacks a portion of them. The sample holds fewer than 150,000 clones; 93% are singletons and the top ten take more than 0.7%. The sample here was peripheral blood, taken on day 0 of AZD1222 vaccination. Receptor source: an adult in good health.

The chain employs TRBV6-5 and TRBJ1-3; weak D call: TRBD1 (6 bases). Germline V lookup: CDR1 MNHEY, CDR2 SVGAGI. The CDR3 is 15 residues long. With 6 bases removed from V and 1 base from J, the gap between germline ends came to 13 bases. The CDR3 nucleotides are TGTGCCAGCAGGGTGGGGGCCACGTCTGGAAACACCATATATTTT. Translating it yields CASRVGATSGNTIYF.

In this sample, this clone turned up once. This chain joins TRBV5-1 and TRBJ1-2; maybe TRBD1 (5 bases). V was clipped by 4 bases and J by 8 bases, with 21 bases between them. CDR1 and CDR2 (germline): SGHRS, YFSETQ. This CDR3 has 15 residues. CDR3 DNA sequence: TGCGCCAGCAGCCCCGGGACCCCCTATGGCGAGGGCTACACCTTC. Translation: CASSPGTPYGEGYTF.

The rearrangement links TRBV27 to TRBJ1-3, with a possible D match to TRBD1 (6 bases). Trimming cost V 3 bases and J 2 bases, with 11 bases left between them. The CDR3 totals 15 residues. Germline V CDR1 and CDR2: MNHEY, SMNVEV (reference sequence). CDR3 sequence: CASSLWGAPGNTIYF. CDR3 DNA sequence: TGTGCCAGCAGTTTGTGGGGGGCGCCTGGAAACACCATATATTTT.

Only one count was recorded for this clone. The CDR3 DNA sequence: TGTGCCAGCAGTGCCCAGGGAGGCTCCTACAATGAGCAGTTCTTC. Its translation: CASSAQGGSYNEQFF. The gene calls are TRBV6-4 and TRBJ2-1, with D possibly TRBD2 on 6 matching bases. Trimming removed 4 bases at V and 0 bases at J, with 10 bases between. Germline V CDR1 and CDR2: MRHNA, SNTAGT. This CDR3 spans 15 amino acids.

The chain couples TRBV5-1 to TRBJ2-5; D gene unclear. The CDR3 contains 14 residues. The germline V gene encodes CDR1 SGHRS and CDR2 YFSETQ. The V end was cut by 2 bases, the J end by 5 bases, with 13 bases between. The CDR3 loop reads CASSFVEGRETQYF. The CDR3 region has the DNA TGCGCCAGCAGCTTCGTGGAAGGTCGTGAGACCCAGTACTTC.

CDR3 DNA sequence: TGTGCCATCAGTGACAAGCCACTCTCCTACGAGCAGTACTTC. Its protein product is CAISDKPLSYEQYF. This chain uses TRBV10-3 with TRBJ2-7; D uncertain. Germline V CDR1 and CDR2: ENHRY, SYGVKD. V was pared by 3 bases and J by 0 bases, with 9 bases between. This CDR3 spans 14 amino acids.

The J gene is TRBJ2-7, the V gene TRBV6-5; no clear D gene. The CDR3 is made up of 15 amino acids. Between the trimmed V and J ends, which lost 0 bases and 2 bases, there was a span of 11 bases. Germline V gene data show CDR1 as MNHEY and CDR2 as SVGAGI. The DNA of the CDR3 is TGTGCCAGCAGTTACTCCGAACGGGCCGCCTACGAGCAGTACTTC. It translates to CASSYSERAAYEQYF.

V and J are TRBV6-2 or TRBV6-3 and TRBJ1-3; possibly TRBD1 for D (5 bases). Germline V gene lookup returns CDR1 MNHEY and CDR2 SVGEGT. Trimming stripped 6 bases from V and 0 bases from J, with 9 bases between. This CDR3 is built from 14 residues. CDR3 residues: CASSSDSSGNTIYF. The DNA of the CDR3 is TGTGCCAGCAGCTCCGACAGCTCTGGAAACACCATATATTTT.

This rearrangement joins TRBV6-5 to TRBJ1-1; 11 nucleotides agree with TRBD1. The CDR3 is made up of 12 amino acids. V lost 9 bases and J lost 10; bases outside the gene matches: 7. CDR1 and CDR2 (germline): MNHEY, SVGAGI. CDR3 sequence: CARGGTGGRAFF. The DNA of the CDR3 is TGTGCCAGAGGGGGGACAGGGGGGCGAGCTTTCTTT.

The rearrangement uses TRBV28 and TRBJ1-5; possibly TRBD1 for D (5 bases). The ends were cut back, 7 bases at V and 1 base at J, with 14 bases in the middle. This CDR3 is built from 15 residues. CDR1 MDHEN and CDR2 SYDVKM come from the germline V gene. The CDR3 protein is CASNRGFQSNQPQHF. Written as DNA, the CDR3 is TGTGCCAGCAATAGGGGATTTCAAAGCAATCAGCCCCAGCATTTT.

The chain joins TRBV7-8 to TRBJ1-1; tentative D call: TRBD1 (6 bases). Looked up from germline, CDR1 is SGHVS and CDR2 is FQNEAQ. This CDR3 is built from 16 residues. Trimming removed 8 bases at V and 0 bases at J, with 19 bases between. This CDR3 is CASHRATEELNTEAFF. CDR3 in DNA: TGTGCCAGCCACAGGGCCACCGAAGAGCTGAACACTGAAGCTTTCTTT. Based on the CDR3 plus reference TRBV7-8 and TRBJ1-1, the full variable domain is GAGVSQSPRYKVAKRGQDVALRCDPISGHVSLFWYQQALGQGPEFLTYFQNEAQLDKSGLPSDRFFAERPEGSVSTLKIQRTQQEDSAVYLCASHRATEELNTEAFFGQGTRLTVV.

The chain carries TRBV2 and TRBJ2-3; 7 bases agree with TRBD2. The CDR3 has 14 residues. CDR1 and CDR2 from the germline V gene are SNHLY and FYNNEI. V was clipped by 6 bases and J by 5 bases; unmatched bases: 8. CDR3 amino acids: CASSHSGGGDTQYF. CDR3 coding DNA: TGTGCCAGCAGCCACTCGGGGGGAGGAGATACGCAGTATTTT.

V is TRBV19 and J is TRBJ1-3; weak D call: TRBD1 (6 bases). The CDR3 covers 15 residues. Germline CDR1 reads LNHDA; CDR2 reads SQIVND (reference sequence). With 6 bases removed from V and 1 base from J, the gap between germline ends came to 13 bases. The CDR3 coding sequence is TGTGCCAGTAGGACCGGGGGCAGTTCTGGAAACACCATATATTTT. Translated, it gives CASRTGGSSGNTIYF.

V gene TRBV6-5 combines with J gene TRBJ1-2; maybe TRBD1 (5 bases). The CDR3 is 12 residues long. Trimming left V 8 bases short and J 6 bases short, with 13 bases between. Germline V gene data show CDR1 as MNHEY and CDR2 as SVGAGI. CDR3 DNA: TGTGCCAGCGGGGCAGGGAAAAATGGCTACACCTTC. It yields the protein CASGAGKNGYTF.

The chain employs TRBV30 and TRBJ2-7; D call uncertain. V gave up 2 bases and J gave up 3 bases, with 8 bases separating them. CDR3 length: 12 residues. Germline V gene lookup returns CDR1 GTSNPN and CDR2 SVGIG (reference sequence). The CDR3 DNA follows: TGTGCCTGGAGTCGAAGACGCTACGAGCAGTACTTC. Amino acid sequence: CAWSRRRYEQYF.

The chain has TRBV3-1 (or the pseudogene TRBV3-2) and TRBJ2-3; 11 nucleotides line up with TRBD2. The CDR3 has 16 residues. CDR1 LGHDT and CDR2 YNNKEL come from the germline V gene (reference sequence). The V and J ends lost 4 bases and 6 bases, in that order; junction bases with no gene match: 9. Written as DNA, the CDR3 is TGTGCCAGCAGCCTGCGACTAGCGGGGACACAGGATACGCAGTATTTT. This encodes CASSLRLAGTQDTQYF.

This rearrangement joins TRBV9 to TRBJ1-1, with a possible D match to TRBD1 (5 bases). This CDR3 has 13 residues. Germline lookup yields CDR1 SGDLS and CDR2 YYNGEE. V lost 4 bases and J 10 bases, leaving 17 bases between the germline ends. The CDR3 region is CASSPGTGEGAFF. The CDR3 nucleotides read TGTGCCAGCAGCCCCGGGACTGGAGAAGGAGCTTTCTTT.

This clone was seen a few times. The chain has TRBV18 and TRBJ1-5, with D possibly being TRBD1 (6 bases). V lost 2 bases and J 4 bases, leaving 21 bases between the germline ends. This CDR3 contains 18 residues. The germline V gene has CDR1 KGHSH and CDR2 LQKENI. The CDR3 protein is CASSPNTGPFLTNQPQHF. The CDR3 DNA is TGTGCCAGCTCACCAAACACAGGGCCCTTTTTGACGAATCAGCCCCAGCATTTT.

The chain uses TRBV6-6 and TRBJ1-2; 7 bases line up with TRBD1. Germline-derived CDR1 and CDR2 are MNHNY and SVGAGI (reference sequence). CDR3 length: 12 amino acids. V was pared by 2 bases and J by 8 bases, with 2 bases of the junction left unmatched. CDR3 loop: CASSYEDRGYTF. The CDR3 DNA sequence: TGTGCCAGCAGTTACGAGGACAGGGGCTACACCTTC.

The genes are TRBV6-6 and TRBJ2-6; no clear D. Germline V gene lookup returns CDR1 MNHNY and CDR2 SVGAGI (reference sequence). The CDR3 is 16 residues long. Trimming took off 6 bases at V and 4 bases at J, with 16 bases between the two ends. The CDR3 nucleotides read TGTGCCAGCAGGGCCCGAACCTCCCCCGGGGCCAACGTCCTGACTTTC. It specifies CASRARTSPGANVLTF.

The chain links TRBV11-2 to TRBJ1-2; D is perhaps TRBD1 (6 bases). CDR3 size: 14 residues. V lost 4 bases, J lost 4 bases, and 13 bases lay in between. Germline V gene data show CDR1 as SGHAT and CDR2 as FQNNGV. The CDR3 DNA sequence: TGTGCCAGCAGCTACCTTCCGGACAGCTATGGCTACACCTTC. Translation gives CASSYLPDSYGYTF.

The chain has TRBV6-5 and TRBJ1-1; D unclear. V gave up 6 bases and J gave up 4 bases, with 9 bases separating them. This CDR3 comprises 12 residues. In germline, CDR1 is MNHEY, CDR2 SVGAGI. In DNA, the CDR3 is TGTGCCAGCAGGGAGTCAGTCACTGAAGCTTTCTTT. Encoded protein: CASRESVTEAFF.